This is a list of T cell receptor beta chains from one sample in a study of cytomegalovirus exposure and HLA in healthy donors. Generated by immunoSEQ multiplex PCR, the TCRdb table keeps only in-frame clones and is missing some. The repertoire holds a few hundred thousand clones, roughly 85% seen once, with over 0.8% in the top ten. The source material was PBMCs. All receptors derive from a woman in her late teens or twenties in good health and CMV-seronegative. CDR3s include the opening cysteine and the closing phenylalanine or tryptophan. A D gene is named only where the DNA matches it firmly. Not every row has a clone size; where given, it reads once, few, many or a size class.

>once|TRBJ1-2|16|TRBD1|TRBV30
TGTGCCTGGAGTTCCCCGGGGACAGGGCTAGGTAATGGCTACACCTTC
CAWSSPGTGLGNGYTF
>NA|TRBJ2-2|15|NA|TRBV7-2
TGTGCCAGCAGCTTCAGACGGGTCGACACCGGGGAGCTGTTTTTT
CASSFRRVDTGELFF
>NA|TRBJ2-7|15|NA|TRBV28
TGTGCCAGCAGCTCCCCACAGGGAGTTTTCTACGAGCAGTACTTC
CASSSPQGVFYEQYF
>once|TRBJ2-7|14|TRBD2|TRBV5-6
TGTGCCAGCAGCCGGGACTACAACTCCTACGAGCAGTACTTC
CASSRDYNSYEQYF
>few|TRBJ1-5|13|NA|TRBV6-5
TGTGCCAGCAGTTATGGGACAACTCAGCCCCAGCATTTT
CASSYGTTQPQHF
>NA|TRBJ2-7|15|TRBD1|TRBV7-9
TGTGCCAGCAGCTCCGCACAGGGGATATCCTACGAGCAGTACTTC
CASSSAQGISYEQYF
>few|TRBJ2-3|14|TRBD2|TRBV2
TGTGCCAGCAGAGGACTAGCGAGCACAGATACGCAGTATTTT
CASRGLASTDTQYF
>NA|TRBJ2-1|15|TRBD2|TRBV7-3
TGTGCCAGCAGCATACTTAGCGGGAATAACAATGAGCAGTTCTTC
CASSILSGNNNEQFF
>NA|TRBJ1-3|16|NA|TRBV6-1
TGTGCCAGCAGTGAAGCGAGGGGGTTTGGTGGAAACACCATATATTTT
CASSEARGFGGNTIYF
>NA|TRBJ2-6|20|TRBD2|TRBV4-1
TGCGCCAGCAGCCTTTTCATTCCGGGACTAGAACCCTCTGGGGCCAACGTCCTGACTTTC
CASSLFIPGLEPSGANVLTF
>NA|TRBJ2-7|14|TRBD1|TRBV29-1
TGCAGCGGCCGGGACAGGGGTCCGAAATACGAGCAGTACTTC
CSGRDRGPKYEQYF